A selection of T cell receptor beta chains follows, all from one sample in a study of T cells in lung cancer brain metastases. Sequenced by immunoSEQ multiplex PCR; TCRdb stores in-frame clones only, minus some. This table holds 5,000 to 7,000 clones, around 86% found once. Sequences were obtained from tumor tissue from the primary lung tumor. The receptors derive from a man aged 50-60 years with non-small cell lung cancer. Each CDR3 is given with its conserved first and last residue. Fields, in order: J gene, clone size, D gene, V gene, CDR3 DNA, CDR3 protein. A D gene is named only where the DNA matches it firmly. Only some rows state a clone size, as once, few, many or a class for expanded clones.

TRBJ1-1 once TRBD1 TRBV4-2 TGTGCCAGCAGCCAGAATAGGGGGCAGAACACTGAAGCTTTCTTT CASSQNRGQNTEAFF
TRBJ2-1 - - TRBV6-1 TGTGCCAGCAGTGAAGACGTATTGGGGCCCTACAATGAGCAGTTCTTC CASSEDVLGPYNEQFF
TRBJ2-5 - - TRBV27 TGTGCCAGCAGTGAACAGGGAGGGCAAGAGACCCAGTACTTC CASSEQGGQETQYF
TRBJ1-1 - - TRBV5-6 TGTGCCAGCAGCTTGGGAGGCCGGGACATGGCTTTCTTT CASSLGGRDMAFF
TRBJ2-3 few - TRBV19 TGTGCCAGTAGTATTGGCGGAGATACGCAGTATTTT CASSIGGDTQYF
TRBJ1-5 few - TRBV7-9 TGTGCCAGCAGTCAAACAGGGCCCGGAGATCAGCCCCAGCATTTT CASSQTGPGDQPQHF
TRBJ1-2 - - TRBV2 TGTGCCAGCAGTGGGGACGTATCTAACTATGGCTACACCTTC CASSGDVSNYGYTF
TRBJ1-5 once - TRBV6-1 TGTGCCAGCAGTGAAGTCGAGGAGTTACGGCCCCAGCATTTT CASSEVEELRPQHF
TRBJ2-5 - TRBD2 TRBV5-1 TGCGCCAGCTCCGGGGGGGCCGCGGAGACCCAGTACTTC CASSGGAAETQYF
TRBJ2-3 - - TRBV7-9 TGTGCCAGCAGCCCCACAGATACGCAGTATTTT CASSPTDTQYF
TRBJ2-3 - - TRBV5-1 TGCGCCAGCAGCTTAGTAGTGGCAGATACGCAGTATTTT CASSLVVADTQYF
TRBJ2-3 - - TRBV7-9 TGTGCCACCCGACAGGCGTCTAGCACAGATACGCAGTATTTT CATRQASSTDTQYF
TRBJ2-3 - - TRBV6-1 TGTGCCAGCTGCCGGTCCCGCACAGATACGCAGTATTTT CASCRSRTDTQYF
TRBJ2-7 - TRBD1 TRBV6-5 TGTGCCAGCAGTGAAACAGGGGGGATCTACGAGCAGTACTTC CASSETGGIYEQYF
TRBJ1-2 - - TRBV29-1 TGCGGCGTGGACAAGACAGACAGTAACTATGGCTACACCTTC CGVDKTDSNYGYTF
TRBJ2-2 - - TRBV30 TGTGCCTGGAGACCCCGGACAGACGGGGAGCTGTTTTTT CAWRPRTDGELFF
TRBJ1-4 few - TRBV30 TGTGCCTTAACGGCGGCAACTAATGAAAAACTGTTTTTT CALTAATNEKLFF
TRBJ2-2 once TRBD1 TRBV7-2 TGTGCCAGCAGTGAGACGGGACAGAGAACCGGGGAGCTGTTTTTT CASSETGQRTGELFF
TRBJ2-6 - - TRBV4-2 TGTGCCAGCAGCCAAGACGGGGCCGGGGCCAACGTCCTGACTTTC CASSQDGAGANVLTF
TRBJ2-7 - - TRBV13 TGTGCCAGCAGCCCTGACAGATTACGAAACTACGAGCAGTACTTC CASSPDRLRNYEQYF
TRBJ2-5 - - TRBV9 TGTGCCAGCAGCGTAGGGCCCACAAGGGAGACCCAGTACTTC CASSVGPTRETQYF
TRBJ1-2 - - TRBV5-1 TGCGCCAGCTTCCCAGGGTCAAACTATGGCTACACCTTC CASFPGSNYGYTF
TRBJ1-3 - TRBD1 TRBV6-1 TGTGCCAGCAGTGCGACAGGGAACTCTGGAAACACCATATATTTT CASSATGNSGNTIYF
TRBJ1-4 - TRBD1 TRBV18 TGTGCCAGCTCACCCAAACAGGGGACTAATGAAAAACTGTTTTTT CASSPKQGTNEKLFF
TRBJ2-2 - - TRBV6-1 TGTGCCAGCAGTGAAGTGAGGGGGGGCACCGGGGAGCTGTTTTTT CASSEVRGGTGELFF
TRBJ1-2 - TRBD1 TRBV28 TGTGCCAGCAGTATCGTCTCCGGGACAGGCGGCTATGGCTACACCTTC CASSIVSGTGGYGYTF
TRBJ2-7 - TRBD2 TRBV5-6 TGTGCCAACAGCACAACTAGCGGGCCGTCGGGTCGATACTTC CANSTTSGPSGRYF
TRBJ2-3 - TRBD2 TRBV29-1 TGCAGCGTGGGACTAGGAACAGATACGCAGTATTTT CSVGLGTDTQYF
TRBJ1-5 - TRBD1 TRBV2 TGTGCCAGCAGTGAGGGACAGGGGACCCCGGGGCCCCAGCATTTT CASSEGQGTPGPQHF
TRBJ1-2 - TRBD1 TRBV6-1 TGTGCCAGCAGTGCCGGGACAGGGGGGAACTATGGCTACACCTTC CASSAGTGGNYGYTF
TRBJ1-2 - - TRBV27 TGTGCCAGCACGGCGCTCGGCGGCTATGGCTACACCTTC CASTALGGYGYTF
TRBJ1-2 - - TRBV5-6 TGTGCCAGCAGCTTGCGGTCCGCTAGGGGCTACACCTTC CASSLRSARGYTF
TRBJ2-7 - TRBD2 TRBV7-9 TGTGCCAGCAGCCGTGGACTAGCGGGGGACGAGCAGTACTTC CASSRGLAGDEQYF
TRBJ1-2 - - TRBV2 TGTGCCAGCAGTGGGATGGACCTTAAGTCTGCCGGCTACACCTTC CASSGMDLKSAGYTF
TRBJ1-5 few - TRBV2 TGTGCCAGCAGTGAAAATGCGGGTAGTCAGCCCCAGCATTTT CASSENAGSQPQHF
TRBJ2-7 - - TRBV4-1 TGCGCCAGCAGCCAAGATTCTTCCTGGGGGCGCGACGAGCAGTACTTC CASSQDSSWGRDEQYF
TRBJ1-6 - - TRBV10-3 TGTGCCATCGGTGAGGATAATTCACCCCTCCACTTT CAIGEDNSPLHF
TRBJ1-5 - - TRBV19 TGTGCCAGTAGTATAGATCTCATGGCAGGGTCATACCAGCCCCAGCATTTT CASSIDLMAGSYQPQHF
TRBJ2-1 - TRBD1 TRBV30 TGTGCCTGGAGTGCCTCCGGGACAGGGGATGAGCAGTTCTTC CAWSASGTGDEQFF
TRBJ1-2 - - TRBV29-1 TGCAGCGTCGGTACCGGGACAAACTATGGCTACACCTTC CSVGTGTNYGYTF
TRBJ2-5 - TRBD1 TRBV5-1 TGCGCCAGCAGCCCCGGACAGGTATTAAAAGAGACCCAGTACTTC CASSPGQVLKETQYF
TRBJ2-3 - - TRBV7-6 TGTGCCAGCAGCTTAGGGCCCGGGGCAGATAGCACAGATACGCAGTATTTT CASSLGPGADSTDTQYF
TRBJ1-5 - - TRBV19 TGTGCCAGTAATCGGGGTCTTGTGGGCAATCAGCCCCAGCATTTT CASNRGLVGNQPQHF
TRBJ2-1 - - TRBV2 TGTGCCAGCACTCGCGAACAGAGCTCCTACAATGAGCAGTTCTTC CASTREQSSYNEQFF
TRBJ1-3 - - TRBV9 TGTGCCAGCAGCGTAGATCCGGGCTCTACTGGAAACACCATATATTTT CASSVDPGSTGNTIYF
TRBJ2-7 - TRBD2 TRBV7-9 TGTGCCAGCAGCTTAGGCAGCGGGGGGTTGTACGAGCAGTACTTC CASSLGSGGLYEQYF
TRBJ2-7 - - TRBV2 TGTGCCAGCAGTGAACTCCTAGCGTCGACCTACGAGCAGTACTTC CASSELLASTYEQYF
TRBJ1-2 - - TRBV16 TGTGCCAGCAGCCAACGGGAGGGGCAAGGGTATGGCTACACCTTC CASSQREGQGYGYTF
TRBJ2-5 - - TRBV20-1 TGCAGTGCTAACCCCGCGGGGACCCAGTACTTC CSANPAGTQYF